This entry lists 12 T cell receptor beta chains sequenced from one sample in a study of cytomegalovirus exposure and HLA in healthy donors. Clones were read by immunoSEQ multiplex PCR, and TCRdb kept only the in-frame ones, dropping some. The data contain some 130,000 clones, 89% of them seen just once; the ten biggest clones take up roughly 1.2%. Sequencing used PBMCs. The receptors originated from a woman aged 18-29 years in good health and CMV-seronegative.

This clone was seen more than once but under ten times. The CDR3 is CASSLSGGAGTDTQYF. In DNA, the CDR3 is TGTGCCAGCAGTTTAAGCGGGGGGGCCGGTACAGATACGCAGTATTTT. The genes are TRBV27 and TRBJ2-3, with 10 bases aligning to TRBD2. Germline CDR1 MNHEY, CDR2 SMNVEV (reference sequence). Germline trimming cut 2 bases from V and 3 bases from J; bases unmatched to any gene: 5. The CDR3 sequence is 16 residues long.

V usage is TRBV9 and J usage is TRBJ2-5; TRBD2 might be the D (5 bases). This CDR3 has 14 amino acids. V was trimmed by 4 bases and J by 0 bases, leaving 10 bases between them. Germline V gene lookup returns CDR1 SGDLS and CDR2 YYNGEE. CDR3 sequence reads: CASSPDGNQETQYF. The DNA for the CDR3 is TGTGCCAGCAGCCCCGACGGGAACCAAGAGACCCAGTACTTC. The whole variable domain, remainder taken from reference TRBV9 and TRBJ2-5, is DSGVTQTPKHLITATGQRVTLRCSPRSGDLSVYWYQQSLDQGLQFLIQYYNGEERAKGNILERFSAQQFPDLHSELNLSSLELGDSALYFCASSPDGNQETQYFGPGTRLLVL.

The V gene is TRBV11-3, the J gene TRBJ2-7; a weak D match, TRBD2 (6 bases). Per the germline V gene, CDR1 is SGHNT and CDR2 is YENEEA. Trimming pared 5 bases from V and 7 bases from J, leaving 12 bases between. The CDR3 runs to 12 residues. In DNA form, the CDR3 reads TGTGCCAGCAGCCCCGCCCGGGGGGAGCAGTACTTC. Its protein is CASSPARGEQYF.

This clone was seen more than once but under ten times. The rearrangement links TRBV6-5 to TRBJ1-2; a possible D gene is TRBD1 (5 bases). V was shortened by 7 bases and J by 2 bases, with 11 bases between the two germline ends. The CDR3 runs to 13 residues. Germline V lookup: CDR1 MNHEY, CDR2 SVGAGI. The CDR3 sequence is CASMPTANYGYTF. In DNA, the CDR3 is TGTGCCAGCATGCCGACAGCGAACTATGGCTACACCTTC.

This chain uses TRBV2 with TRBJ2-2; 8 positions agree with TRBD2. The CDR3 has 13 amino acids. The germline gives CDR1 SNHLY, CDR2 FYNNEI. Losses at the gene ends were 7 bases for V and 7 bases for J; bases not matched to a gene: 5. The CDR3 region is CASTGGAGGELFF. Here the CDR3 DNA reads TGTGCCAGCACCGGGGGGGCTGGCGGGGAGCTGTTTTTT.

This chain uses TRBV5-8 with TRBJ1-2; D unresolved. This CDR3 is 12 amino acids long. V lost 2 bases and J 4 bases, leaving 6 bases between the germline ends. CDR1 and CDR2 from the germline V gene are SGHTS and YDEGEE. CDR3 sequence reads: CASSFSSYGYTF. CDR3 DNA: TGTGCCAGCAGCTTTTCCAGCTATGGCTACACCTTC.

A single count supports this clone. V usage is TRBV7-9 and J usage is TRBJ1-4, with D tentatively TRBD1 (5 bases). The germline V gene has CDR1 SEHNR and CDR2 FQNEAQ (reference sequence). Trimming pared 8 bases from V and 0 bases from J, leaving 10 bases between. CDR3 length equals 14 residues. CDR3 amino acids: CASELTATNEKLFF. CDR3 DNA sequence: TGTGCCAGCGAGTTGACAGCAACTAATGAAAAACTGTTTTTT.

The chain's CDR3 is CAISAGENTGELFF. The CDR3, as DNA: TGTGCCATCAGTGCAGGGGAGAACACCGGGGAGCTGTTTTTT. The rearrangement links TRBV10-3 to TRBJ2-2; the D gene is possibly TRBD1 (6 bases). Germline CDR1 is ENHRY and CDR2 is SYGVKD. The CDR3 loop spans 14 amino acids. Between the trimmed V and J ends, which lost 4 bases and 1 base, there was a span of 7 bases.

The chain employs TRBV18 and TRBJ1-5; a weak D match, TRBD1 (6 bases). V was cut by 2 bases and J by 3 bases, with 11 bases left in between. Looked up from germline, CDR1 is KGHSH and CDR2 is LQKENI. This CDR3 is built from 15 residues. CDR3 loop: CASSPTAGVNQPQHF. The CDR3 DNA sequence: TGTGCCAGCTCACCAACCGCAGGGGTCAATCAGCCCCAGCATTTT.

The CDR3 spells CASTTGGQGARNEQFF. The CDR3 DNA is TGTGCCAGCACCACCGGGGGGCAGGGGGCGCGCAATGAGCAGTTCTTC. V usage is TRBV9 and J usage is TRBJ2-1, with D maybe TRBD1 (8 bases). This CDR3 has 16 amino acids. V was trimmed by 6 bases and J by 6 bases, leaving 22 bases between them. Germline V lookup: CDR1 SGDLS, CDR2 YYNGEE.

The gene calls are TRBV9 and TRBJ1-4, with 7 bases aligning to TRBD1. Germline CDR1 and CDR2: SGDLS and YYNGEE. V was clipped by 4 bases and J by 7 bases; unmatched bases: 10. CDR3 size: 15 residues. In DNA form, the CDR3 reads TGTGCCAGCAGCTTTGACAGGGATCTTGGTGAAAAACTGTTTTTT. Residues: CASSFDRDLGEKLFF.

In nucleotides, the CDR3 is TGTGCCAGCAGCTTAGGGTGGGGCCGAGAGACCCAGTACTTC. As protein: CASSLGWGRETQYF. This chain joins TRBV7-6 and TRBJ2-5; tentatively, D is TRBD1 (5 bases). Deletions cut 1 base from V and 4 bases from J, with 10 bases between. Germline V gives CDR1 SGHVS, CDR2 FNYEAQ. The length of the CDR3 is 14 residues.